This T cell receptor (beta chain) emerged from a study of blood T cells in healthy people across ages. Trimming removed 7 bases at V and 8 bases at J, with 11 bases between. Germline lookup yields CDR1 MDHEN and CDR2 SYDVKM. The length of the CDR3 is 12 residues. This clonotype showed up just once. Its specificity is not known. General study findings and limits: Total diversity from one million sequenced T cells was likely underestimated. A greater number of naive CD4+ cells and higher diversity distinguished long-lived donors from aged donors. Age advanced and TCR beta diversity per million T cells fell, roughly linearly.

It was with a sample-barcoded 5' primer and a J-beta primer mix that a second PCR of roughly 7 to 11 cycles was run. Each CDR3 protein gets one entry after TCRdb re-called the 5' RACE reads with MiXCR. In the table there are more than 500,000 distinct CDR3 sequences, roughly a quarter of which are singletons. These same data were also listed under a study on T cells of mothers and their children.

V usage is TRBV28 and J usage is TRBJ1-4, with no clear D. The sequence was collected from a boy under 10 years old in good health. Sequenced input: blood. The CDR3 region has the DNA TGTGCCAGCAAAGTCGCCGACGAAAAACTGTTTTTT. Translation gives CASKVADEKLFF.